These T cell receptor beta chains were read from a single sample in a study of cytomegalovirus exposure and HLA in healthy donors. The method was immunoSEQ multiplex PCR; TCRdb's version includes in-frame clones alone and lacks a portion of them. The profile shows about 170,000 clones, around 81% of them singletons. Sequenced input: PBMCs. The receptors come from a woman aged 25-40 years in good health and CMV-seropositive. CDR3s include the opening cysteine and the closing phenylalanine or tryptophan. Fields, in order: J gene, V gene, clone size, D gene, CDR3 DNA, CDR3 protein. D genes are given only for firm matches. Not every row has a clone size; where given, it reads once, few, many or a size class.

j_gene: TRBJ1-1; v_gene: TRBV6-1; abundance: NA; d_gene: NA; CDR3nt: TGTGCCAGCAGTCTCCTACCTTTAATGAACACTGAAGCTTTCTTT; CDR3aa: CASSLLPLMNTEAFF
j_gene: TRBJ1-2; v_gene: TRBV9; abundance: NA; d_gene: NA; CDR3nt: TGTGCCAGCAGCGTAGCGAACATACCCTATGGCTACACCTTC; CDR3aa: CASSVANIPYGYTF
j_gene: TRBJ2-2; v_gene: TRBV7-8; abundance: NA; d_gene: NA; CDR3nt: TGTGCCAGCAAAGGGGGTACCGGGGAGCTGTTTTTT; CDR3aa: CASKGGTGELFF
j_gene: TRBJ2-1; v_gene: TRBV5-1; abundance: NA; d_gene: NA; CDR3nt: TGCGCCAGCAGCTCGGGGAATGAGCAGTTCTTC; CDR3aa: CASSSGNEQFF
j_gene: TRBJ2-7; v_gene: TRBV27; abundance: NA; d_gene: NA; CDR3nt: TGTGCCAGCAGCCTAGGACCCCCGGGGATCTACGAGCAGTACTTC; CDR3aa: CASSLGPPGIYEQYF
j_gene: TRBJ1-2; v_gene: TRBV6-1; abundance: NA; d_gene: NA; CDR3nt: TGTGCCAGCAGTGTGAGGCCTAACTATGGCTACACCTTC; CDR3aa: CASSVRPNYGYTF
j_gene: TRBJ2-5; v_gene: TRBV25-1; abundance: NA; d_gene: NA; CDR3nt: TGTGCCAGCAGTGACCCCAATCAAGAGACCCAGTACTTC; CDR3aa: CASSDPNQETQYF
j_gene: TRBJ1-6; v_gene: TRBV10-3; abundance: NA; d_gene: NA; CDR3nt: TGTGCCATCAGTGACCTGGGCCAGGGGAATTCACCCCTCCACTTT; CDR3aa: CAISDLGQGNSPLHF
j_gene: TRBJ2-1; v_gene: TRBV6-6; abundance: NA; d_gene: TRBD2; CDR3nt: TGTGCCAGCAGTTTATCGACTAGCGGGTACAATGAGCAGTTCTTC; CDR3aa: CASSLSTSGYNEQFF
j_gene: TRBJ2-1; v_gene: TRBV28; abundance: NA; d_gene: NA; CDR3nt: TGTGCCAGCAGCACTCCCCTACCTGAGCAGTTCTTC; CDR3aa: CASSTPLPEQFF
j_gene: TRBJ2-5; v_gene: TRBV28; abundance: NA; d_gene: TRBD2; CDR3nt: TGTGCCAGCAGCCCGGGGAGGGTAGAGACCCAGTACTTC; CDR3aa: CASSPGRVETQYF
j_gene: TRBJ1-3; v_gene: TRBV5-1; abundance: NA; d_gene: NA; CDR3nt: TGCGCCAGCAGCGGGGGGAGTACTGGAAACACCATATATTTT; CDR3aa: CASSGGSTGNTIYF
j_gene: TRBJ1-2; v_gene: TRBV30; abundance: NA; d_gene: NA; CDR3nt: TGTGCCTGGATTCACGGGGGCTACACCTTC; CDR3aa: CAWIHGGYTF
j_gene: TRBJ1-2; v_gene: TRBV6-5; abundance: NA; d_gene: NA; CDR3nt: TGTGCCAGCAGTTACTCGACTCAGACCTATGGCTACACCTTC; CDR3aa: CASSYSTQTYGYTF
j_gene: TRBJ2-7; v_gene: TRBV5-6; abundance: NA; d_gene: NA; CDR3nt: TGTGCCAGCAGCCCGACTATAGACTCCTACGAGCAGTACTTC; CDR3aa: CASSPTIDSYEQYF
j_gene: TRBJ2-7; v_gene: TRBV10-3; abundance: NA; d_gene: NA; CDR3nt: TGTGCCATCAGTGAGAGCCGGGTCTCCTACGAGCAGTACTTC; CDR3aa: CAISESRVSYEQYF
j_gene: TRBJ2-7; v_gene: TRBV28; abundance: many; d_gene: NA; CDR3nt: TGTGCCAGCACCCCGGAGGGTTTGATCTACGAGCAGTACTTC; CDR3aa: CASTPEGLIYEQYF
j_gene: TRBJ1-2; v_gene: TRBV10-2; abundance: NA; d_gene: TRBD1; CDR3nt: TGCGCCAGCAGTGAGAGGACAGGGGTAGGAGGCTACACCTTC; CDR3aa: CASSERTGVGGYTF
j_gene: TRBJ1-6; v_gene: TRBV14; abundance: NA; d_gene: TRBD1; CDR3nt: TGTGCCAGCAGCCAGCATAACGGGACAGCTTATAATTCACCCCTCCACTTT; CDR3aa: CASSQHNGTAYNSPLHF
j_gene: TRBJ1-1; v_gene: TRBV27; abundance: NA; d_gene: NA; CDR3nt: TGTGCCAGCAGTTTACCAGGGACTAGGGAAGCTTTCTTT; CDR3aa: CASSLPGTREAFF
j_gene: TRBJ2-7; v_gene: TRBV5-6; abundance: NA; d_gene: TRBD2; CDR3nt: TGTGCCAGCAGCTCCACTGGGAGGGCCTACGAGCAGTACTTC; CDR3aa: CASSSTGRAYEQYF
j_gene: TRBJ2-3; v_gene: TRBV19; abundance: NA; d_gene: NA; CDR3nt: TGTGCCAGTAGTCCGAGTCGGACTTCACGTCGTACAGATACGCAGTATTTT; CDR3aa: CASSPSRTSRRTDTQYF
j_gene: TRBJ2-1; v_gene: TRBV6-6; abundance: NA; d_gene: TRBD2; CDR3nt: TGTGCCAGCAGTTACTCACTAAGCGGGGGCTACAATGAGCAGTTCTTC; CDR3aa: CASSYSLSGGYNEQFF
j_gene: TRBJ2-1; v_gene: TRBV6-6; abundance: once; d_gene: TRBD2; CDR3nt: TGTGCCAGCAGTTACGGACTAGCGGGGGGCCAGGATGAGCAGTTCTTC; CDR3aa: CASSYGLAGGQDEQFF
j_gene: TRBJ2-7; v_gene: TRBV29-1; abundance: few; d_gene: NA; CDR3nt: TGCAGCGTTGTGTTGGGGAGGCCCTGGGGGCAGTACTTC; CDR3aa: CSVVLGRPWGQYF
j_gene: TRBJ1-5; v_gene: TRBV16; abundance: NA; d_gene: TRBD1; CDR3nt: TGTGCCAGCAGCCCGGGACAGGGTCGTTTTCAGCCCCAGCATTTT; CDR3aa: CASSPGQGRFQPQHF
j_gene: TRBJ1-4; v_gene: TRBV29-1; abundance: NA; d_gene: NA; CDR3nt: TGCAGCGTTGAAGATCTGGATGGGGGGGCAGGGGAAAAACTGTTTTTT; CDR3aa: CSVEDLDGGAGEKLFF
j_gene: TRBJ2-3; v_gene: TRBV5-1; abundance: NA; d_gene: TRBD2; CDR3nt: TGCGCCAGCAGCTTGCCCATTACGAGCGGGGCTCAAACTAGCACAGATACGCAGTATTTT; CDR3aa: CASSLPITSGAQTSTDTQYF
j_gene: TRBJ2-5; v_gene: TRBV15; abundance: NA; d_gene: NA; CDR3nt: TGTGCCACCAGCAGAGATAGCGGAAGACAAGAGACCCAGTACTTC; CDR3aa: CATSRDSGRQETQYF
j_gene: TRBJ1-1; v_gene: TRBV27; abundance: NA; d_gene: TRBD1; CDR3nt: TGTGCCAGCAGCTTAGGGACAGGGGTCTCAGCTTTCTTT; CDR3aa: CASSLGTGVSAFF
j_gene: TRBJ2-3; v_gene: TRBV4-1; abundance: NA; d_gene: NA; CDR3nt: TGCGCCAGCAGCCAAGTCCCAGCAGATACGCAGTATTTT; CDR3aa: CASSQVPADTQYF
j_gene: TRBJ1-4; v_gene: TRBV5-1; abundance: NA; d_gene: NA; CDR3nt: TGCGCCAGCTCCGATTCAGGGACTACAACTAATGAAAAACTGTTTTTT; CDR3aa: CASSDSGTTTNEKLFF
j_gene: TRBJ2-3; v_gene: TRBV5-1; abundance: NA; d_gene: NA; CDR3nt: TGCGCCAGCAGCTCAGACATGCGGGGAGTTACGCAGTATTTT; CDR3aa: CASSSDMRGVTQYF
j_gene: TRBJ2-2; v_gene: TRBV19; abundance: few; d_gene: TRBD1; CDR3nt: TGTGCCAGTAGTGCCTGGACAGGGGGCGTACCCGGGGAGCTGTTTTTT; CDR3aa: CASSAWTGGVPGELFF
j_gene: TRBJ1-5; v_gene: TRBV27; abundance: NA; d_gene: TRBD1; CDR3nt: TGTGCCAGCAGTTTATTCTCCCCAAGGGGGCGGATGGACGTTAGCAATCAGCCCCAGCATTTT; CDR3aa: CASSLFSPRGRMDVSNQPQHF
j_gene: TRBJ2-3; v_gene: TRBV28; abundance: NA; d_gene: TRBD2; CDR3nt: TGTGCCAGCAGTTTTATAGCGGGGAGAGGGCAGTATTTT; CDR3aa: CASSFIAGRGQYF
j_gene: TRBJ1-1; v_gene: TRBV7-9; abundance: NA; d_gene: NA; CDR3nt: TGTGCCAGCAGCTTAGCTGACTCCGTCGAAGCTTTCTTT; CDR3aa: CASSLADSVEAFF
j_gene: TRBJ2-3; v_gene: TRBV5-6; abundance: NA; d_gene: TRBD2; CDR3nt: TGTGCCAGCAGTTTCCGGGGGGGGGTGGGGACAGATACGCAGTATTTT; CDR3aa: CASSFRGGVGTDTQYF
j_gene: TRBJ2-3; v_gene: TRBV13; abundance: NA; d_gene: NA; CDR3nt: TGTGCCAGCAGCCCAAACACAGATACGCAGTATTTT; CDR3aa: CASSPNTDTQYF
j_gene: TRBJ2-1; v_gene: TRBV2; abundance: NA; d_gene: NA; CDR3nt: TGTGCCAGCAGTCTCACTACACGGAGCTCCTACAATGAGCAGTTCTTC; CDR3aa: CASSLTTRSSYNEQFF
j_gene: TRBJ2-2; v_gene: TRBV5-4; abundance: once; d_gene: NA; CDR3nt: TGTGCCACCTCAAAGGACAGATTGAACACCGGGGAGCTGTTTTTT; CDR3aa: CATSKDRLNTGELFF
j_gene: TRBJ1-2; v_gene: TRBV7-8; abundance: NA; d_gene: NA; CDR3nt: TGTGCCAGCAGCTCAGACCGGGGTGGTGGCTACACCTTC; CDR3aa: CASSSDRGGGYTF
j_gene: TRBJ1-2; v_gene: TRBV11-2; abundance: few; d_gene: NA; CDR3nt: TGTGCCAGCAGCTTGATCATCCAGACTAACTATGGCTACACCTTC; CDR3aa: CASSLIIQTNYGYTF
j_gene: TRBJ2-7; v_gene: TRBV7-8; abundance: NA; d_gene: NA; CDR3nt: TGTGCCAGCAGCATTACCGGGAGAGTCGACGAGCAGTACTTC; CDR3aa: CASSITGRVDEQYF
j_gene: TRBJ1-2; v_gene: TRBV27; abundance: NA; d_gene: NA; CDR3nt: TGTGCCAGCAGTTTATCGCCGGGGTACTATGGCTACACCTTC; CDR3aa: CASSLSPGYYGYTF
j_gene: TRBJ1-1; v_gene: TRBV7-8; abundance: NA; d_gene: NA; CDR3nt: TGTGCCAGCAGCTTAGTGGACAGGAACACTGAAGCTTTCTTT; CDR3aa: CASSLVDRNTEAFF
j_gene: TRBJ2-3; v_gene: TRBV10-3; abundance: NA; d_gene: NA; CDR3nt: TGTGCCACCGCAGAACTAGCTCAGGGAACTAGCACAGATACGCAGTATTTT; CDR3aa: CATAELAQGTSTDTQYF
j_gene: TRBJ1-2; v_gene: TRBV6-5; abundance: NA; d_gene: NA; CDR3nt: TGTGCCAGCAGTTACGATGCGCGGGGGAACTATGGCTACACCTTC; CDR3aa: CASSYDARGNYGYTF
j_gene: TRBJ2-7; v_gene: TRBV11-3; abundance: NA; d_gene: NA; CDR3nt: TGTGCCAGCAGCTTAGGGGCCCCCCCCTACGAGCAGTACTTC; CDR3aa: CASSLGAPPYEQYF
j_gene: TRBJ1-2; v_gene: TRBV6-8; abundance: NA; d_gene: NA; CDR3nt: TGTGCCAGCAGTTACACCAGATCGCGGGTCTACTATGGCTACACCTTC; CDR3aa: CASSYTRSRVYYGYTF
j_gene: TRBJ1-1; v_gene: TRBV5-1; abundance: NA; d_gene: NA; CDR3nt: TGCGCCAGCAGCCCCCCTGGGCCTGAAGCTTTCTTT; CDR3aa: CASSPPGPEAFF
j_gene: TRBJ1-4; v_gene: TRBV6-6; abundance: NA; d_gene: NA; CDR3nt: TGTGCCAGCAGATCAGGGATTTCAACTAATGAAAAACTGTTTTTT; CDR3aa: CASRSGISTNEKLFF
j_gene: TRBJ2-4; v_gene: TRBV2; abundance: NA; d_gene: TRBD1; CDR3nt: TGTGCCAGCAGGGACCGGACAGGGGGCCACATTCAGTACTTC; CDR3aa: CASRDRTGGHIQYF
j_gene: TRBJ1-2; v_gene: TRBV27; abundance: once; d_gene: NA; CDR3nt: TGTGCCAGCAGTTCCCACCAGGTTACAGGGTATGGCTACACCTTC; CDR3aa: CASSSHQVTGYGYTF
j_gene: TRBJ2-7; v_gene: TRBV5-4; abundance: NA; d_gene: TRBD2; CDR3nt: TGTGCCAGCAGCTTGGTGGCGGGAGGATCCTACGAGCAGTACTTC; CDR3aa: CASSLVAGGSYEQYF
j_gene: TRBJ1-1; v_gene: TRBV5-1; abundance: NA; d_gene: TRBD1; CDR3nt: TGCGCCAGCAGCTTCCCCGGGACAGGGGGCTTGAACACTGAAGCTTTCTTT; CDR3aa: CASSFPGTGGLNTEAFF